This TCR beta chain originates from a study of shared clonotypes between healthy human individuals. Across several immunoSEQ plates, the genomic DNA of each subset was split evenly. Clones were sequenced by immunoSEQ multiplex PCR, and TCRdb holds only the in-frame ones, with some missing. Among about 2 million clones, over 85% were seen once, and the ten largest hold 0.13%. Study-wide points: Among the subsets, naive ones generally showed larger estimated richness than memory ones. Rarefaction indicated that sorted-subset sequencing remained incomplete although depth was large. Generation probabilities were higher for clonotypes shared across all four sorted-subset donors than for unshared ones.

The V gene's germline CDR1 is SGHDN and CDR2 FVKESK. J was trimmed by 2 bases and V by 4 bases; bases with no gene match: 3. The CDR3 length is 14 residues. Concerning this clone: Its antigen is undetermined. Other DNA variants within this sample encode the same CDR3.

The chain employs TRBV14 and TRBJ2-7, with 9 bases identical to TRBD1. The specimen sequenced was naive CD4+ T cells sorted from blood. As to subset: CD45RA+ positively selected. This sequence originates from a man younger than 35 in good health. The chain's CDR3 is CASSLGTGPYEQYF. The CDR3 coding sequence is TGTGCCAGCAGCCTTGGGACAGGGCCCTACGAGCAGTACTTC.